A selection of T cell receptor beta chains follows, all from one sample in a study of T-cell memory formation after mild COVID-19. TCRdb ran MiXCR on the 5' RACE reads and lists one entry per CDR3 protein. The sample has about 470,000 distinct CDR3 sequences, around 25% seen once. The sequencing input was PBMCs or a T cell subset sorted from them (not recorded which). The receptors stem from an adult woman who had mild COVID-19 (a few samples of this study predate the infection). Cell type and time point are not known. Each CDR3 is given with its conserved first and last residue. A D gene is named only where the DNA matches it firmly. Clone size is given for some rows only: seen once, a few or many times, or a class if the clone is expanded.

>TRBV19|TRBJ2-5|few|.
TGTGCCAGTAGTCTACTCCCGGACCCATGGAAGACCCAGTACTTC
CASSLLPDPWKTQYF
>TRBV10-2|TRBJ1-2|.|.
TGCGCCAGCAGTGAGTCAGGAGAAAACTATGGCTACACCTTC
CASSESGENYGYTF
>TRBV14|TRBJ1-5|.|TRBD1
TGTGCCAGCAGCCAACGGCCGGGACAGGGGGCCGGCAATCAGCCCCAGCATTTT
CASSQRPGQGAGNQPQHF
>TRBV27|TRBJ2-7|many|TRBD2
TGTGCCAGCAGTTTATATGGACTAGACGAGCAGTACTTC
CASSLYGLDEQYF
>TRBV2|TRBJ2-5|.|.
TGTGCCAGCAGTTCCATGCCGGTTGTCGGTGAGACCCAGTACTTC
CASSSMPVVGETQYF
>TRBV9|TRBJ2-1|few|.
TGTGCCAGCAGCGTAGTCCCACGACTTGACTACAATGAGCAGTTCTTC
CASSVVPRLDYNEQFF
>TRBV24-1|TRBJ1-1|few|.
TGTGCCACCAGTAACTCTGGAAGCACTGAAGCTTTCTTT
CATSNSGSTEAFF
>TRBV7-2|TRBJ2-1|few|.
TGTGCCAGCAGCCAGAGCTCCTACAATGAGCAGTTCTTC
CASSQSSYNEQFF
>TRBV5-1|TRBJ1-2|.|.
TGCGCCAGCAGCAGGGACACCCTCACGGGTGGCTACACCTTC
CASSRDTLTGGYTF
>TRBV20-1|TRBJ2-1|.|.
TGCAGTGCTAGAGAGCACGGGCGAACCGCCTACAATGAGCAGTTCTTC
CSAREHGRTAYNEQFF
>TRBV7-9|TRBJ2-1|few|.
TGTGCCAGCAGTCAAACAAGTTCCAATGAGCAGTTCTTC
CASSQTSSNEQFF
>TRBV5-1|TRBJ2-7|.|TRBD1
TGCGCCAGCAGTGCCGGGACAGGGGAGTACGAGCAGTACTTC
CASSAGTGEYEQYF
>TRBV3-1|TRBJ2-5|.|.
TGTGCCAGCAGCCAGGACGGACAGGAGGGGTTTCAAGAGACCCAGTACTTC
CASSQDGQEGFQETQYF
>TRBV5-4|TRBJ2-3|.|.
TGTGCCAGCAGCTCAGGGATAGATACGCAGTATTTT
CASSSGIDTQYF
>TRBV12-3/TRBV12-4|TRBJ2-1|.|.
TGTGCCAGCAGTTTAGCCGACAGGCCAAATGAGCAGTTCTTC
CASSLADRPNEQFF
>TRBV4-1|TRBJ1-2|few|TRBD1
TGCGCCAGCAGCCAAAGGGACAGGGGAAACTATGGCTACACCTTC
CASSQRDRGNYGYTF
>TRBV6-2/TRBV6-3|TRBJ2-7|.|.
TGTGCCAGCAGTTACTCGTACAGGCTTCCTTCCTACGAGCAGTACTTC
CASSYSYRLPSYEQYF
>TRBV19|TRBJ2-7|.|.
TGTGCCAGTAGTATTGGTGGAGACGGGACCTACGAGCAGTACTTC
CASSIGGDGTYEQYF
>TRBV10-3|TRBJ2-1|few|.
TGTGCCATCAGTGTCCAGGGAGTACACAATGAGCAGTTCTTC
CAISVQGVHNEQFF
>TRBV24-1|TRBJ2-2|.|.
TGTGCCACCGGGGCCCTTTCCACCGGGGAGCTGTTTTTT
CATGALSTGELFF
>TRBV4-3|TRBJ2-7|few|.
TGCGCCAGCAGCCAAGGGATAGAATCCGAGCAGTACTTC
CASSQGIESEQYF
>TRBV9|TRBJ2-3|.|TRBD1
TGTGCCAGCAGCGGACAGGGGAACACAGATACGCAGTATTTT
CASSGQGNTDTQYF
>TRBV12-3/TRBV12-4|TRBJ2-1|few|.
TGTGCCAGCAGTTACAGCGTGGCCCGACTGATCTTC
CASSYSVARLIF
>TRBV5-1|TRBJ2-5|few|TRBD2
TGCGCCAGCAGCCCAACCCCGACTAGCGGACAAGAGACCCAGTACTTC
CASSPTPTSGQETQYF
>TRBV20-1|TRBJ1-2|many|TRBD1
TGCAGTGCTAGGGGGTACAGACAGGGGAACTATGGCTACACCTTC
CSARGYRQGNYGYTF
>TRBV5-1|TRBJ2-1|.|.
TGCGCCAGCAGCTTGGTCCAGGACTACAATGAGCAGTTCTTC
CASSLVQDYNEQFF
>TRBV20-1|TRBJ1-5|.|.
TGCAGTGCTAGTTTTCAGAGCAATCAGCCCCAGCATTTT
CSASFQSNQPQHF
>TRBV5-1|TRBJ1-2|.|.
TGCGCCAGCAGCATCGGGACGGTCTATGGCTACACCTTC
CASSIGTVYGYTF
>TRBV12-3/TRBV12-4|TRBJ2-1|.|TRBD2
TGTGCCAGCAGACTAGCGGGAGGGCCGACGTACAATGAGCAGTTCTTC
CASRLAGGPTYNEQFF
>TRBV12-3/TRBV12-4|TRBJ1-6|.|.
TGTGCCAGCAGTCGTCGACAGGCCGATTCACCCCTCCACTTT
CASSRRQADSPLHF
>TRBV29-1|TRBJ1-1|.|TRBD1
TGCAGCGGGTCCCCAGGGGGCATCACTGAAGCTTTCTTT
CSGSPGGITEAFF
>TRBV5-1|TRBJ2-7|few|TRBD2
TGCGCCAGCAGCAAGGCCAGCGGGAGGTCCTCCTACGAGCAGTACTTC
CASSKASGRSSYEQYF
>TRBV24-1|TRBJ2-3|.|.
TGTGCCACCAGTGATTTAACGGGGGGCACAGATACGCAGTATTTT
CATSDLTGGTDTQYF
>TRBV25-1|TRBJ2-7|few|TRBD2
TGTGCCAGCAGTGCCCCGGGACTACCGCTGTACGAGCAGTACTTC
CASSAPGLPLYEQYF
>TRBV7-9|TRBJ2-1|few|.
TGTGCCAGCAGCTTAGGGTGGAGCTCCTACAATGAGCAGTTCTTC
CASSLGWSSYNEQFF
>TRBV7-8|TRBJ2-4|few|TRBD1
TGTGCCAGCCAACCGGGGACAGGGAGCCGGACCAAAAACATTCAGTACTTC
CASQPGTGSRTKNIQYF
>TRBV7-3|TRBJ2-2|many|.
TGTGCCAGCAGCCGCGGGACCGCGAACACCGGGGAGCTGTTTTTT
CASSRGTANTGELFF
>TRBV27|TRBJ2-2|.|TRBD1
TGTGCCAGCAGTTTTTACAGGGGTAGGGAGCTGTTTTTT
CASSFYRGRELFF
>TRBV15|TRBJ1-2|few|TRBD1
TGTGCCACCAGCAGATTTCCCCTCCGGGACAGAGGGTATGGCTACACCTTC
CATSRFPLRDRGYGYTF
>TRBV12-3/TRBV12-4|TRBJ2-3|.|.
TGTGCCAGCAGCGACCCGACAGAAACTTACACAGATACGCAGTATTTT
CASSDPTETYTDTQYF
>TRBV3-1|TRBJ2-7|few|TRBD2
TGTGCCAGCAGCAGTCATTCCGGGACTAGCTACTACGAGCAGTACTTC
CASSSHSGTSYYEQYF
>TRBV7-9|TRBJ1-6|few|.
TGTGCCAGCAGCGATGGAAACAAGCCCTATAATTCACCCCTCCACTTT
CASSDGNKPYNSPLHF
>TRBV4-1|TRBJ2-1|.|TRBD1
TGCGCCAGCAGCCAAGGAGGCAGGGGGCTAGATGAGCAGTTCTTC
CASSQGGRGLDEQFF
>TRBV20-1|TRBJ2-1|.|.
TGCAGTGCTAGAGCCCGTCTAAAAGTGGCGGGCCCTCCGATGAGCAATGAGCAGTTCTTC
CSARARLKVAGPPMSNEQFF